This passage covers 5 T cell receptor beta chains from one sample sequenced in a study of blood T cell repertoires in COVID-19. Some clones are missing from TCRdb's copy, which holds only in-frame ones; the method was immunoSEQ multiplex PCR. The data show approximately 180,000 clones, with approximately 85% seen just once and 9.5% to 12% held by the top ten. The source material was peripheral blood. The receptors were gathered from a human donor with active or convalescent COVID-19. The donor label of this sample is uncertain.

The V call is TRBV27, the J call TRBJ2-3; a weak D match, TRBD2 (6 bases). The V gene lost 6 bases and the J gene lost 4 bases, with 17 bases spanning the gap. The CDR3 totals 15 residues. Germline V gene sequence: CDR1 MNHEY, CDR2 SMNVEV (reference sequence). The CDR3 is CASSRDFVKADTQYF. CDR3 coding DNA: TGTGCCAGCAGCCGGGACTTCGTAAAGGCAGATACGCAGTATTTT.

V is TRBV2 and J is TRBJ2-2; 9 bases are shared with TRBD1. Germline CDR1 is SNHLY and CDR2 is FYNNEI. This CDR3 has 13 residues. V lost 8 bases to trimming and J lost 5 bases; unmatched junction nucleotides: 3. For the CDR3, the DNA is TGTGCCAGCGTGGACAGGGGAACCGGGGAGCTGTTTTTT. Its protein product is CASVDRGTGELFF.

V usage is TRBV28 and J usage is TRBJ2-7, with TRBD2 identical over 7 bases. With V trimmed by 5 bases and J by 0 bases, 4 bases remained unmatched. Germline values: CDR1 MDHEN, CDR2 SYDVKM. The length of the CDR3 is 14 residues. The CDR3 is CASSGGGSSYEQYF. The CDR3 nucleotides are TGTGCCAGCAGTGGGGGGGGGAGCTCCTACGAGCAGTACTTC.

The V and J genes are TRBV9 and TRBJ1-2; 10 nucleotides line up with TRBD1. This CDR3 is built from 16 residues. The ends lost 4 bases at V and 3 bases at J; junction bases unmatched: 9. Germline V gene lookup returns CDR1 SGDLS and CDR2 YYNGEE. The CDR3 region is CASSLEGGQGHYGYTF. In DNA form, the CDR3 reads TGTGCCAGCAGCCTCGAGGGGGGACAGGGGCACTATGGCTACACCTTC.

Notes on this clone: A much bigger clone sits one base away, suggesting this may be a read error. This CDR3 is also generated by other DNA sequences in the sample. The rearrangement uses TRBV7-3 and TRBJ2-7, with 9 bases identical to TRBD2. The germline CDR1 and CDR2 sequences are SGHTA and FQGTGA. The CDR3 extends over 16 amino acids. With 0 bases clipped from V and 7 bases from J, the junction kept 10 bases outside the gene matches. CDR3 residues: CASSLTLAGGPGEQYF. The CDR3 DNA reads as TGTGCCAGCAGCTTAACCCTCGCGGGGGGGCCTGGGGAGCAGTACTTC.